The clone carrying this T cell receptor (beta chain) showed up just a few times. The data were obtained in a study of T-cell reconstitution after alpha-beta-depleted transplantation in children. Unique molecular identifiers tagged the TCRbeta library. MiXCR, run by TCRdb on the PCR reads, gives a single entry per CDR3 protein. This sample has about 360,000 distinct CDR3 sequences, with about 14% found just once. The CDR3 spans 15 residues. The germline CDR1 and CDR2 sequences are SGHKS and YYEKEE (reference sequence). V was pared by 4 bases and J by 2 bases, with 15 bases between. The sequence derives from a human donor who donated a stem cell graft to a child with Fanconi anemia. The rearrangement joins TRBV5-5 to TRBJ1-1; D not resolved. The sample consisted of PBMCs, taken from the stem cell graft. The CDR3 nucleotides read TGTGCCAGCAGCCCAAACGACCACATAAACACTGAAGCTTTCTTT. Protein product: CASSPNDHINTEAFF.